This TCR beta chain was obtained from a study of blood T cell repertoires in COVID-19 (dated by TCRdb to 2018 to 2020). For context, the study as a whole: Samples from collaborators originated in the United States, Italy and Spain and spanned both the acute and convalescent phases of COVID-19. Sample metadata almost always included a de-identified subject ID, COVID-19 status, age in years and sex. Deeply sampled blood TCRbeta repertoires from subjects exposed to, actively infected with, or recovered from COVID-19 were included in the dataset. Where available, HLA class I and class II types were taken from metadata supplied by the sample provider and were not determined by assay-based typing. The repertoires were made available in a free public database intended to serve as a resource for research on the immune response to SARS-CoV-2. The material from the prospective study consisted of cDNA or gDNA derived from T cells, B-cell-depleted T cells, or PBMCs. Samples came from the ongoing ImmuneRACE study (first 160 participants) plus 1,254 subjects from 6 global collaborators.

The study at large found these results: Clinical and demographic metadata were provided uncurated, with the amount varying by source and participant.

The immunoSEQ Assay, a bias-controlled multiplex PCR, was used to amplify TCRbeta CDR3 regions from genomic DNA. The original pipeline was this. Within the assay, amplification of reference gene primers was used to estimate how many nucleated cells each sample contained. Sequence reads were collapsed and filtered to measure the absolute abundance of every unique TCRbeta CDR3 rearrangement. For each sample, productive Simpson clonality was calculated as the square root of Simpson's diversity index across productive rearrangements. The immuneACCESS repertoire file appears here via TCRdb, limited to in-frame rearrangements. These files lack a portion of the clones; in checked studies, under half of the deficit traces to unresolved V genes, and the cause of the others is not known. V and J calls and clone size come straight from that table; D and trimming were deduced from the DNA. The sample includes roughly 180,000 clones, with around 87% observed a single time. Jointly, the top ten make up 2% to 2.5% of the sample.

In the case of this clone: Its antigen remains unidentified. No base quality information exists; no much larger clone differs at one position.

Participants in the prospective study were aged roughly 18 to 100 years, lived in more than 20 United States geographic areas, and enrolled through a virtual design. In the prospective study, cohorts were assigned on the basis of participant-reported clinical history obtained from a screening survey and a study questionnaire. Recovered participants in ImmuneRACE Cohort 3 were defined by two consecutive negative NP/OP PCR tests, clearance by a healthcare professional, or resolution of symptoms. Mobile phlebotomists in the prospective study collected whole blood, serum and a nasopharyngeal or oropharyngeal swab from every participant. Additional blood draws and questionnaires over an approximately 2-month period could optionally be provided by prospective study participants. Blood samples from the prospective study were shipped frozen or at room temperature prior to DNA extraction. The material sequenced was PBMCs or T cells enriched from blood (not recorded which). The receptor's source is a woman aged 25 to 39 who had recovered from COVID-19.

The encoded CDR3 is CASSLPAANYGYTF. The nucleotide sequence is TGTGCCAGCAGCTTACCCGCAGCTAACTATGGCTACACCTTC. This chain joins TRBV7-9 to TRBJ1-2; no D segment can be confidently identified. Including cysteine and phenylalanine, the CDR3 has 14 amino acids. Only CDR3 DNA is held: 42 bases, read in frame from base 1. For CDR1 and CDR2, the germline V gene (reference sequence) lists SEHNR and FQNEAQ. V and J are truncated by 2 bases and 0 bases respectively, leaving an intervening sequence of 7 bases.